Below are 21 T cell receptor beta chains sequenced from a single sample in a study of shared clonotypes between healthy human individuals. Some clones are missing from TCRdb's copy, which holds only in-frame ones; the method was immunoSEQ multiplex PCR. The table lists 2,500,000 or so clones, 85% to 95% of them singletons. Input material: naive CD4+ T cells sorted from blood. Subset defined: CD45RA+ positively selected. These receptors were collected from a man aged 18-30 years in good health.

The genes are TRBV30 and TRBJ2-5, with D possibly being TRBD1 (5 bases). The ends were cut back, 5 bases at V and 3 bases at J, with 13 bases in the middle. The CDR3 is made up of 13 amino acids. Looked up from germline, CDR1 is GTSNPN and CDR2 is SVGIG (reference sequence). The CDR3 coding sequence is TGTGCCTGGGGGGCTGGCGGAAAAGAGACCCAGTACTTC. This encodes CAWGAGGKETQYF.

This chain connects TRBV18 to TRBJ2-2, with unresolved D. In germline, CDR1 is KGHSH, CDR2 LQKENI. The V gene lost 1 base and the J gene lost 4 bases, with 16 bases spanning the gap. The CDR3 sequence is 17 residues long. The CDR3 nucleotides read TGTGCCAGCTCACCACAACGGGTCGGGCCGAGCACCGGGGAGCTGTTTTTT. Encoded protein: CASSPQRVGPSTGELFF.

CDR3 loop: CATSPRVTNTEAFF. For the CDR3, the DNA is TGTGCCACCAGCCCGAGGGTTACGAACACTGAAGCTTTCTTT. V is TRBV15 and J is TRBJ1-1; D gene uncertain. Germline CDR1 and CDR2: LNHNV and YYDKDF (reference sequence). The CDR3 sequence is 14 residues long. The V end lost 5 bases, the J end lost 1 base, and 11 bases lay between the germline ends.

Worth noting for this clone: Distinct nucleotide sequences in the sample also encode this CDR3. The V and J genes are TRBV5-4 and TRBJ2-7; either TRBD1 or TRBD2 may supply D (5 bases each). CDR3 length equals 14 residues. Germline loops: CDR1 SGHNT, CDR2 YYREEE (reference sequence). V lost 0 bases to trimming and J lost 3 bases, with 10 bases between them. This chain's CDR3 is CASSLGGANYEQYF. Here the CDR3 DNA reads TGTGCCAGCAGCTTGGGAGGGGCAAACTACGAGCAGTACTTC.

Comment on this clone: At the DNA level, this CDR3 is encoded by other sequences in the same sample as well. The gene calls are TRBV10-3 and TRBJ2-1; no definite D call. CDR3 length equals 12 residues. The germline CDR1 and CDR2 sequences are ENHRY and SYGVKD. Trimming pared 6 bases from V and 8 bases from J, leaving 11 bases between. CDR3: CAISARTDEQFF. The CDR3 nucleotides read TGTGCCATCAGCGCACGGACCGATGAGCAGTTCTTC.

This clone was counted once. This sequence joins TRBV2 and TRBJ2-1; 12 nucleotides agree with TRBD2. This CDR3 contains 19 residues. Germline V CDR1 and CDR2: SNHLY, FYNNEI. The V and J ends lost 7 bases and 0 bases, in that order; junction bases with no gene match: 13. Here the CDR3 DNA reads TGTGCCAGCAACCGCGGGACTAGCGGGTTCGGGGGCTCCTACAATGAGCAGTTCTTC. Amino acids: CASNRGTSGFGGSYNEQFF.

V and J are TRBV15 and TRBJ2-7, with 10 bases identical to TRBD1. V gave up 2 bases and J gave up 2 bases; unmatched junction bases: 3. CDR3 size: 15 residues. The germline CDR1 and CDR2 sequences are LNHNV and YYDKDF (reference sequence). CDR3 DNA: TGTGCCACCAGCAGATCCGGGACAGGGGCCTACGAGCAGTACTTC. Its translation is CATSRSGTGAYEQYF.

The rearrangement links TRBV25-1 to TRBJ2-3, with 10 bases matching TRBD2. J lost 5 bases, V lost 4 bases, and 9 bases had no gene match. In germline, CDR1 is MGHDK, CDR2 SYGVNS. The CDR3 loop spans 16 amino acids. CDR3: CASSGSLAGAVDTQYF. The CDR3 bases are TGTGCCAGCAGTGGGTCCCTAGCGGGGGCCGTAGATACGCAGTATTTT.

CDR3 residues: CAWSQGTDSPLHF. The CDR3 region has the DNA TGTGCCTGGAGTCAGGGAACTGATTCACCCCTCCACTTT. V is TRBV30 and J is TRBJ1-6, with D perhaps TRBD1 (5 bases). The CDR3 totals 13 residues. Trimming took 2 bases from V and 8 from J, leaving 10 bases between them. The germline V gene has CDR1 GTSNPN and CDR2 SVGIG (reference sequence).

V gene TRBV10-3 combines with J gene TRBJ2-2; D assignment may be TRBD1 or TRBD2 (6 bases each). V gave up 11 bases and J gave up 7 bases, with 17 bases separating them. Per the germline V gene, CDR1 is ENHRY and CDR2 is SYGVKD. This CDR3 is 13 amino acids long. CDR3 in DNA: TGTGCCTCTCGGGGGCATTACGGCGGGGAGCTGTTTTTT. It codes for CASRGHYGGELFF.

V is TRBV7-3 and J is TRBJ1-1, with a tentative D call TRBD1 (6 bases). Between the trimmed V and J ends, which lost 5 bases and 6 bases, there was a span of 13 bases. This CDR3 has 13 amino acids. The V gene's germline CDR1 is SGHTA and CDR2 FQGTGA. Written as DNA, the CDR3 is TGTGCCAGCAGCGGCAGGGGATACGCTGAAGCTTTCTTT. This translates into CASSGRGYAEAFF.

This CDR3 reads CATLNRGQGGEQFF. For the CDR3, the DNA is TGTGCCACCCTAAACAGGGGGCAGGGGGGTGAGCAGTTCTTC. The rearrangement links TRBV28 to TRBJ2-1; 9 bases are shared with TRBD1. Germline-derived CDR1 and CDR2 are MDHEN and SYDVKM. CDR3 length: 14 amino acids. With 10 bases clipped from V and 9 bases from J, the junction kept 13 bases outside the gene matches. The full variable domain, its missing parts supplied by reference TRBV28 and TRBJ2-1, is DVKVTQSSRYLVKRTGEKVFLECVQDMDHENMFWYRQDPGLGLRLIYFSYDVKMKEKGDIPEGYSVSREKKERFSLILESASTNQTSMYLCATLNRGQGGEQFFGPGTRLTVL.

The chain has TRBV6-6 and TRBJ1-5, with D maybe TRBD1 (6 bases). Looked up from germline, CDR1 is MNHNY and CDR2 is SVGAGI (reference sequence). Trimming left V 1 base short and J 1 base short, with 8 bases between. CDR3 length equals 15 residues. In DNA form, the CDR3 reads TGTGCCAGCAGTTACTACCAGGGGAGCAATCAGCCCCAGCATTTT. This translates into CASSYYQGSNQPQHF.

Here the CDR3 DNA reads TGTGCCAGCAGTTTATGGGGACAGGAAAGCAATCAGCCCCAGCATTTT. This gives the protein CASSLWGQESNQPQHF. The V and J genes are TRBV28 and TRBJ1-5, with 8 bases fitting TRBD1. J was trimmed by 1 base and V by 0 bases; bases with no gene match: 2. The CDR3 runs to 16 residues. In germline, CDR1 is MDHEN, CDR2 SYDVKM.

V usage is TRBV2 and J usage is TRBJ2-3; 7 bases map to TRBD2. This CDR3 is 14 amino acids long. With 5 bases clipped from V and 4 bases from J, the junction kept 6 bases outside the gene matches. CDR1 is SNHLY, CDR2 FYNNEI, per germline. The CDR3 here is CASSNSREADTQYF. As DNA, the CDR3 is TGTGCCAGCAGTAATAGCCGGGAGGCAGATACGCAGTATTTT.

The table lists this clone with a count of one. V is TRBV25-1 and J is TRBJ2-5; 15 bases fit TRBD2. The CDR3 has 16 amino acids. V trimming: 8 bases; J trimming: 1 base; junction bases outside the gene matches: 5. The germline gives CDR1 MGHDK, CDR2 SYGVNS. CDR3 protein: CASGLAGGPGQETQYF. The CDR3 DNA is TGTGCCAGCGGACTAGCGGGAGGGCCGGGCCAAGAGACCCAGTACTTC.

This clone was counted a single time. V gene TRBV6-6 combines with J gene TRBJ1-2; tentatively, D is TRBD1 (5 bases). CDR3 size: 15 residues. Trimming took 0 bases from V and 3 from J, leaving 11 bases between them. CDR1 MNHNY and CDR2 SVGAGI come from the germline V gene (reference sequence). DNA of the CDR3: TGTGCCAGCAGTTACTCCCGGGGGTTCGACTATGGCTACACCTTC. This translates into CASSYSRGFDYGYTF.

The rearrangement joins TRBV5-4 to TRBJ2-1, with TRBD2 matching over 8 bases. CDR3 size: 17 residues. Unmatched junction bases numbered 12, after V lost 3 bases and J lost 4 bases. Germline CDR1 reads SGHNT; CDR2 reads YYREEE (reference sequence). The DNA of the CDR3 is TGTGCCAGCAGCTCCGCTCCGGGACTAGTCGAGTACAATGAGCAGTTCTTC. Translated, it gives CASSSAPGLVEYNEQFF.

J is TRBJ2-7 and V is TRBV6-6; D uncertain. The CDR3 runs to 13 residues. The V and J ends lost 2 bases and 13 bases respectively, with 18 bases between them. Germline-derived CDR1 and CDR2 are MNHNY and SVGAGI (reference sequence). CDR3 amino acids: CASSYTRIESLYF. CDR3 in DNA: TGTGCCAGCAGTTACACCCGGATAGAGTCACTCTACTTC.

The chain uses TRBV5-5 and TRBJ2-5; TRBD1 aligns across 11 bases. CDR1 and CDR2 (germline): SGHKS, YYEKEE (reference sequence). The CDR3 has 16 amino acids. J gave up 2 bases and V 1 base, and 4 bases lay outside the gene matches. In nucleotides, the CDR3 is TGTGCCAGCAGCTTGTCGGGGACAGGGGGGCAAGAGACCCAGTACTTC. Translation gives CASSLSGTGGQETQYF.

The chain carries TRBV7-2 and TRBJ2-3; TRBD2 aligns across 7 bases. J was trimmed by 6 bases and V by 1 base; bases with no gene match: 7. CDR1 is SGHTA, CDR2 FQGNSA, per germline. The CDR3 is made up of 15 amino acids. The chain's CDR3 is CASSLGPGGSDTQYF. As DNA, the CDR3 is TGTGCCAGCAGCTTAGGGCCTGGCGGGAGTGATACGCAGTATTTT.